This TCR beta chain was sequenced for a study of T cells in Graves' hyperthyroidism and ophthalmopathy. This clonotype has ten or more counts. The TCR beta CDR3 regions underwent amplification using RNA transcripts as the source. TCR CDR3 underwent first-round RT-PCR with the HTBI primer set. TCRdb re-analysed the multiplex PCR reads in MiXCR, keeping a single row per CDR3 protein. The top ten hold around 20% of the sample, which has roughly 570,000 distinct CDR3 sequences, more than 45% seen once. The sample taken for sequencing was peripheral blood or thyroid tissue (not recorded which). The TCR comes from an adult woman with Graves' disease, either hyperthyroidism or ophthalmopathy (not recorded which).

Here the CDR3 DNA reads TGTGCCAGTAGTATAGTAGGCACTGGCAGTTACGAGCAGTACTTC. Its protein is CASSIVGTGSYEQYF. The chain joins TRBV19 to TRBJ2-7; D is unresolved. CDR3 length: 15 amino acids. Germline loops: CDR1 LNHDA, CDR2 SQIVND (reference sequence). The ends were cut back, 1 base at V and 4 bases at J, with 14 bases in the middle. Together with reference TRBV19 and TRBJ2-7, the CDR3 gives the full variable domain: DGGITQSPKYLFRKEGQNVTLSCEQNLNHDAMYWYRQDPGQGLRLIYYSQIVNDFQKGDIAEGYSVSREKKESFPLTVTSAQKNPTAFYLCASSIVGTGSYEQYFGPGTRLTVT.